This T cell receptor (beta chain) was identified during a study of shared clonotypes between healthy human individuals. The naive CD8 subset, CD45RO-negative cells positively selected for CCR7, excluded terminally differentiated effector memory CD45RA+ cells. TCRdb's copy holds only in-frame clones and misses some; the assay was immunoSEQ multiplex PCR. The sample contains around 2.1 million clones, about 92% of which appear only once. CDR1 and CDR2 from the germline V gene are SEHNR and FQNEAQ (reference sequence). J was trimmed by 3 bases and V by 5 bases; bases with no gene match: 4. This CDR3 is built from 15 residues.

This clonotype was obtained from a man aged 18 to 29 in good health. Some clones in this sample may be carry-over from other donors' samples. The sequenced sample was naive CD8+ T cells from PBMCs. The genes are TRBV7-9 and TRBJ2-1; 10 nucleotides line up with TRBD1. The CDR3 region has the DNA TGTGCCAGCAGCACCGGGACAGGGGACTACAATGAGCAGTTCTTC. Amino acids: CASSTGTGDYNEQFF.